These 24 T cell receptor beta chains were sequenced from one sample in a study of T cell changes during pregnancy in multiple sclerosis. Repertoires were generated with immunoSEQ multiplex PCR, while TCRdb's copy carries only in-frame clones and drops some. The profile shows around 31,000 clones, 90% of them singletons. The source material was CD4+ T cells from peripheral blood mononuclear cells, sampled in the third trimester of pregnancy. These receptors were obtained from a female donor in good health, enrolled as a control in a pregnancy study.

V and J are TRBV7-8 and TRBJ2-2; a weak D match, TRBD1 (6 bases). The germline V gene has CDR1 SGHVS and CDR2 FQNEAQ. The CDR3 has 11 amino acids. This CDR3 is CAQGDTGELFF. DNA for the CDR3: TGTGCACAGGGCGATACCGGGGAGCTGTTTTTT.

The chain recombines TRBV7-2 with TRBJ1-4; tentative D call: TRBD1 (6 bases). This CDR3 comprises 15 residues. Trimming stripped 1 base from V and 0 bases from J, with 6 bases between. From germline, CDR1 is SGHTA and CDR2 FQGNSA. The CDR3 bases are TGTGCCAGCAGCTTAGGGACAGCAACTAATGAAAAACTGTTTTTT. Protein: CASSLGTATNEKLFF.

The chain employs TRBV29-1 and TRBJ2-5; D is unresolved. CDR3 length: 12 residues. Per germline, CDR1 SQVTM and CDR2 ANQGSEA. Trimming took off 3 bases at V and 5 bases at J, with 10 bases between the two ends. The CDR3 nucleotides read TGCAGCGTTGATGTGGCTGTCGAGACCCAGTACTTC. This codes for CSVDVAVETQYF.

The rearrangement joins TRBV9 to TRBJ1-1; the match to TRBD1 covers 10 bases. The germline gives CDR1 SGDLS, CDR2 YYNGEE. J gave up 6 bases and V 4 bases, and 9 bases lay outside the gene matches. The CDR3 is 15 residues long. CDR3 amino acids: CASSSGDRGRSEAFF. In DNA, the CDR3 is TGTGCCAGCAGCAGTGGGGACAGGGGCCGTTCTGAAGCTTTCTTT.

This rearrangement joins TRBV29-1 to TRBJ1-1; D is possibly TRBD1 (6 bases). Trimming took off 5 bases at V and 3 bases at J, with 16 bases between the two ends. Germline V gene lookup returns CDR1 SQVTM and CDR2 ANQGSEA. The CDR3 is 14 residues long. The CDR3 DNA reads as TGCAGCGTTAGGGTGGCAGGGGTGGACACTGAAGCTTTCTTT. This encodes CSVRVAGVDTEAFF. Complete variable domain (other parts from reference TRBV29-1 and TRBJ1-1): SAVISQKPSRDICQRGTSLTIQCQVDSQVTMMFWYRQQPGQSLTLIATANQGSEATYESGFVIDKFPISRPNLTFSTLTVSNMSPEDSSIYLCSVRVAGVDTEAFFGQGTRLTVV.

The rearrangement joins TRBV7-2 to TRBJ2-7; D possibly corresponds to TRBD2 (6 bases). The ends were cut back, 5 bases at V and 2 bases at J, with 19 bases in the middle. The CDR3 has 16 residues. Germline CDR1 and CDR2: SGHTA and FQGNSA. CDR3 region: CASSLRGTGRTYEQYF. CDR3 DNA sequence: TGTGCCAGCAGCCTAAGAGGAACCGGGAGAACCTACGAGCAGTACTTC.

This chain connects TRBV2 to TRBJ1-1; weak D call: TRBD1 (5 bases). V shed 5 bases and J shed 4 bases, with 14 bases lying between them. CDR1 is SNHLY, CDR2 FYNNEI, per germline. This CDR3 contains 14 residues. CDR3 amino acids: CASSLEGLVTEAFF. CDR3 nucleotide sequence: TGTGCCAGCAGTTTGGAGGGGTTGGTCACTGAAGCTTTCTTT.

This clone was recorded a few times. The chain joins TRBV19 to TRBJ1-6, with TRBD1 identical over 7 bases. Germline V gene data show CDR1 as LNHDA and CDR2 as SQIVND (reference sequence). The CDR3 runs 15 residues. The V and J ends lost 7 bases and 5 bases, in that order; junction bases with no gene match: 8. DNA of the CDR3: TGTGCCAGTAACAGGGGCGACAGGGATAATTCACCCCTCCACTTT. This sequence encodes CASNRGDRDNSPLHF. Full variable domain (remainder filled in from reference TRBV19 and TRBJ1-6): DGGITQSPKYLFRKEGQNVTLSCEQNLNHDAMYWYRQDPGQGLRLIYYSQIVNDFQKGDIAEGYSVSREKKESFPLTVTSAQKNPTAFYLCASNRGDRDNSPLHFGNGTRLTVT.

This sequence joins TRBV19 and TRBJ1-5, with unresolved D. The V gene's germline CDR1 is LNHDA and CDR2 SQIVND (reference sequence). Trimming took 4 bases from V and 4 from J, leaving 14 bases between them. The CDR3 is 15 residues long. This chain's CDR3 is CASSTGIRGNQPQHF. The DNA of the CDR3 is TGTGCCAGTAGTACTGGGATTCGAGGGAATCAGCCCCAGCATTTT.

The V gene is TRBV18, the J gene TRBJ2-1; 10 bases align to TRBD2. Germline CDR1 is KGHSH and CDR2 is LQKENI. The CDR3 is 15 amino acids. Germline trimming cut 0 bases from V and 10 bases from J; bases unmatched to any gene: 6. CDR3: CASSPPASGSGEQFF. As DNA, the CDR3 is TGTGCCAGCTCACCACCGGCTAGCGGGAGCGGCGAGCAGTTCTTC.

V gene TRBV15 combines with J gene TRBJ2-7, with 10 positions matching TRBD1. V was clipped by 5 bases and J by 1 base; unmatched bases: 8. This CDR3 comprises 16 residues. The germline gives CDR1 LNHNV, CDR2 YYDKDF (reference sequence). The CDR3 bases are TGTGCCACCAGCGACCCGGGACAGGGGACTTCCTACGAGCAGTACTTC. This gives the protein CATSDPGQGTSYEQYF.

The rearrangement uses TRBV19 and TRBJ2-1, with 8 nucleotides matching TRBD2. This CDR3 is built from 13 residues. Germline loops: CDR1 LNHDA, CDR2 SQIVND (reference sequence). The J segment lost 12 bases and the V segment lost 1 base, leaving 5 bases of the junction unmatched. The CDR3 coding sequence is TGTGCCAGTAGTATAGGGACTAGCTCATCGCAGTTCTTC. This codes for CASSIGTSSSQFF. The full variable domain, its missing parts supplied by reference TRBV19 and TRBJ2-1, is DGGITQSPKYLFRKEGQNVTLSCEQNLNHDAMYWYRQDPGQGLRLIYYSQIVNDFQKGDIAEGYSVSREKKESFPLTVTSAQKNPTAFYLCASSIGTSSSQFFGPGTRLTVL.

In this sample, this clone turned up once. The genes are TRBV30 and TRBJ1-2; TRBD1 agrees at 10 bases. CDR3 size: 15 residues. The V segment lost 4 bases and the J segment 0 bases; nucleotides outside the gene matches: 5. The germline V gene encodes CDR1 GTSNPN and CDR2 SVGIG (reference sequence). CDR3: CAWMGQGIPNYGYTF. The CDR3, as DNA: TGTGCCTGGATGGGACAGGGGATCCCTAACTATGGCTACACCTTC.

The chain has TRBV10-3 and TRBJ1-4, with 11 bases identical to TRBD1. The CDR3 runs 16 residues. Germline-derived CDR1 and CDR2 are ENHRY and SYGVKD. With 5 bases clipped from V and 8 bases from J, the junction kept 10 bases outside the gene matches. This CDR3 reads CAISPGQGAAWEKLFF. The CDR3 bases are TGTGCCATCAGTCCAGGACAGGGGGCAGCATGGGAAAAACTGTTTTTT.

The rearrangement uses TRBV5-1 and TRBJ2-5; 16 nucleotides agree with TRBD2. This CDR3 is built from 17 residues. Unmatched junction bases numbered 14, after V lost 4 bases and J lost 11 bases. CDR1 SGHRS and CDR2 YFSETQ come from the germline V gene. CDR3 coding DNA: TGCGCCAGCAGCGAGGGGACTAGCGGGGGGGCCGTATGGGAGCAGTACTTC. Translation: CASSEGTSGGAVWEQYF.

The chain is built from TRBV25-1 and TRBJ2-1, with a weak D call TRBD1 (6 bases). CDR3 length equals 14 residues. Germline CDR1 is MGHDK and CDR2 is SYGVNS. Trimming took off 5 bases at V and 5 bases at J, with 13 bases between the two ends. The CDR3 sequence is CASSPQGTHNEQFF. The CDR3 coding sequence is TGTGCCAGCAGTCCGCAGGGGACCCACAATGAGCAGTTCTTC.

This clone was seen once. The chain combines TRBV14 with TRBJ2-7; D gene uncertain. The CDR3 is 12 residues long. Looked up from germline, CDR1 is SGHDN and CDR2 is FVKESK. The V end was cut by 4 bases, the J end by 1 base, with 5 bases between. In DNA form, the CDR3 reads TGTGCCAGCAGCCTCATTTCCTACGAGCAGTACTTC. It specifies CASSLISYEQYF.

V gene TRBV6-6 combines with J gene TRBJ1-2, with 8 bases that match TRBD1. With 2 bases clipped from V and 4 bases from J, the junction kept 3 bases outside the gene matches. Germline V CDR1 and CDR2: MNHNY, SVGAGI (reference sequence). CDR3 length equals 14 residues. Here the CDR3 reads CASSYPDRGYGYTF. Written as DNA, the CDR3 is TGTGCCAGCAGTTACCCTGACAGGGGCTATGGCTACACCTTC.

The V and J genes are TRBV30 and TRBJ2-5; 8 bases agree with TRBD1. Per germline, CDR1 GTSNPN and CDR2 SVGIG (reference sequence). This CDR3 contains 14 residues. V shed 3 bases and J 5 bases; nucleotides not matched to a gene: 8. The CDR3 DNA reads TGTGCCTGGAGGATCCAGGGGGCTGGGGAGACCCAGTACTTC. This gives the protein CAWRIQGAGETQYF.

This rearrangement joins TRBV6-5 to TRBJ2-7; D perhaps matches TRBD2 (6 bases). This CDR3 contains 14 residues. Germline CDR1 reads MNHEY; CDR2 reads SVGAGI. The V end was cut by 4 bases, the J end by 4 bases, with 14 bases between. As DNA, the CDR3 is TGTGCCAGCAGTTCCCTCGGAGGGATATACGAGCAGTACTTC. Its translation: CASSSLGGIYEQYF.

V and J are TRBV5-1 and TRBJ2-1; 11 bases are a match to TRBD2. Losses at the gene ends were 2 bases for V and 3 bases for J; bases not matched to a gene: 7. The CDR3 runs to 17 residues. CDR1 and CDR2 (germline): SGHRS, YFSETQ. The CDR3 nucleotides are TGCGCCAGCAGCTTCGGGACTAGCGGAGACTACTACAATGAGCAGTTCTTC. This sequence encodes CASSFGTSGDYYNEQFF.

This chain uses TRBV7-9 with TRBJ2-2; TRBD2 might be the D (6 bases). Germline loops: CDR1 SEHNR, CDR2 FQNEAQ (reference sequence). The length of the CDR3 is 17 residues. Trimming cost V 5 bases and J 7 bases, with 23 bases left between them. The chain's CDR3 is CASSTYGGATRDGELFF. In DNA form, the CDR3 reads TGTGCCAGCAGCACATATGGAGGGGCCACGCGTGACGGGGAGCTGTTTTTT.

The chain combines TRBV5-4 with TRBJ1-5; D is unresolved. The V gene lost 0 bases and the J gene lost 4 bases, with 11 bases spanning the gap. Looked up from germline, CDR1 is SGHNT and CDR2 is YYREEE (reference sequence). This CDR3 has 15 residues. In nucleotides, the CDR3 is TGTGCCAGCAGCTTGGATCCAGGCAGGAATCAGCCCCAGCATTTT. Translation gives CASSLDPGRNQPQHF. The full variable domain, rest sourced from reference TRBV5-4 and TRBJ1-5, is ETGVTQSPTHLIKTRGQQVTLRCSSQSGHNTVSWYQQALGQGPQFIFQYYREEENGRGNFPPRFSGLQFPNYSSELNVNALELDDSALYLCASSLDPGRNQPQHFGDGTRLSIL.

This clone was observed once. The V and J genes are TRBV30 and TRBJ1-2; perhaps TRBD1 as D (6 bases). Germline-derived CDR1 and CDR2 are GTSNPN and SVGIG (reference sequence). The germline V and J ends were trimmed by 5 bases and 8 bases, with 15 bases remaining between them. The CDR3 contains 12 residues. The CDR3 bases are TGTGCCTGGGGCCGGGGGGCAGGCGGCTACACCTTC. It translates to CAWGRGAGGYTF.